The rows below give T cell receptor beta chains drawn from one sample of a study of T cells after yellow fever vaccination. Using its own MiXCR run on the 5' RACE reads, TCRdb lists one record per CDR3 protein. The data contain a few hundred thousand distinct CDR3 sequences, about 15% of them singletons. The sample here was PBMCs, taken about 5 days after the first yellow fever vaccination. These receptors all come from a man aged 18 to 35 who received the YFV17D yellow fever vaccine. The conserved cysteine and the conserved F or W are not part of the CDR3 here.

CDR3 protein,V gene,J gene
ASSLTGEDTQY,TRBV7-2,TRBJ2-3
ASSQDWGRDTQY,TRBV5-1,TRBJ2-3
ASSGTVGTGELF,TRBV2,TRBJ2-2
AISDSRTGRYGYT,TRBV10-3,TRBJ1-2
SAATGVSYNEQF,TRBV20-1,TRBJ2-1
AISESSLRRRTAF,TRBV10-3,TRBJ1-1
ASSQGGRLAVETQY,TRBV4-3,TRBJ2-5
ASSLMGGLETQY,TRBV5-4,TRBJ2-5
ASSLAGTQNEQF,TRBV5-1,TRBJ2-1
ASSPGTEQF,TRBV18,TRBJ2-1
ASSIAVNYGYT,TRBV19,TRBJ1-2
ASSLALGGYEQY,TRBV7-2,TRBJ2-7
ASSLLARGQGETQY,TRBV5-1,TRBJ2-5
ASRGISGGAKNIQY,TRBV6-1,TRBJ2-4
ASSQDGPGLNTEAF,TRBV4-3,TRBJ1-1
ASSKAASGGYEQF,TRBV19,TRBJ2-1
ASSVVFNTGELF,TRBV9,TRBJ2-2
ASSLVPNTIY,TRBV7-6,TRBJ1-3
AITGTSGSTDTQY,TRBV10-3,TRBJ2-3
ATGLAGGPDEQF,TRBV6-2/TRBV6-3,TRBJ2-1
ASGSSGGTYNEQF,TRBV7-8,TRBJ2-1
SARELGDRGIYEQY,TRBV20-1,TRBJ2-7
ASSPWTVMNTEAF,TRBV7-6,TRBJ1-1
ASGTGYNEQF,TRBV2,TRBJ2-1
ASSSPGGRFYNEQF,TRBV7-2,TRBJ2-1
ASSSTGGSYGYT,TRBV28,TRBJ1-2
ASSFGQGAATNEKLF,TRBV7-9,TRBJ1-4
ASSLPQVQEQF,TRBV5-1,TRBJ2-1
ASSSGLPGELF,TRBV7-2,TRBJ2-2
SARRRGNTEAF,TRBV20-1,TRBJ1-1
ASSPGRGTYEQY,TRBV28,TRBJ2-7
ATSKTGAYEQY,TRBV15,TRBJ2-7
SARDRTASNQPQH,TRBV20-1,TRBJ1-5
ASSFGTAKNIQY,TRBV7-9,TRBJ2-4
ASSLTGPPYEQY,TRBV13,TRBJ2-7
ASSLNRVANTEAF,TRBV4-3,TRBJ1-1
ASSLDRGKATGELF,TRBV12-3/TRBV12-4,TRBJ2-2
ATSRDRLLIDTQY,TRBV15,TRBJ2-3
ASRPGTGGEETQY,TRBV6-1,TRBJ2-5
ASSPVWGAGQETQY,TRBV7-9,TRBJ2-5
SVQNPLGGSSTDTQY,TRBV29-1,TRBJ2-3
ASSPLPGAAGSPLH,TRBV7-2,TRBJ1-6
ASREGAGRTNYGYT,TRBV4-1,TRBJ1-2
ASSLEVTGQRT,TRBV5-1,TRBJ1-2
ASSLAGGVGEKLF,TRBV7-6,TRBJ1-4